Listed below are T cell receptor beta chains from one sample, sequenced in a study of T cell responses to AZD1222 COVID-19 vaccine. Produced via immunoSEQ multiplex PCR; TCRdb's table is partial and in-frame only. The profile shows 150,000 to 200,000 clones, 80% to 90% of them singletons. The sequences come from peripheral blood, collected on day 0 of MenACWY control vaccination. The receptors originated from an adult in good health. Each CDR3 is given with its conserved first and last residue. The order of the fields is clone size, V gene, J gene, D gene, CDR3 DNA, CDR3 protein. A D gene is named only where the DNA matches it firmly. Rows may omit the clone size; those that give it use once, few, many or a size class.

>.|TRBV6-5|TRBJ2-7|.
TGTGCCAGCAGTTACTCGAGTCTGGGGAATTACGAGCAGTACTTC
CASSYSSLGNYEQYF
>.|TRBV7-9|TRBJ1-6|TRBD1
TGTGCCAGCAGCGTTGAGGGGGCTTCGGATTCACCCCTCCACTTT
CASSVEGASDSPLHF
>.|TRBV28|TRBJ1-2|.
TGTGCCAGCAGCAATGCCGGGACGAACTATGGCTACACCTTC
CASSNAGTNYGYTF
>few|TRBV14|TRBJ1-4|TRBD1
TGTGCCAGCAGCCAAGATGAACAGGGGGCCTTATTGGCTAATGAAAAACTGTTTTTT
CASSQDEQGALLANEKLFF
>few|TRBV19|TRBJ2-7|TRBD2
TGTGCCAGTAGCCGAGCGGGAGACCGCCTTTACGAGCAGTACTTC
CASSRAGDRLYEQYF
>.|TRBV5-5|TRBJ2-7|.
TGTGCCAGCAGCTTGGGGGGCCAACTAGTCGTAAGCTCCTACGAGCAGTACTTC
CASSLGGQLVVSSYEQYF
>.|TRBV5-5|TRBJ2-7|TRBD2
TGTGCCAGCAGCTTGGCCGGGTTAGCGGGCCTGTACGAGCAGTACTTC
CASSLAGLAGLYEQYF
>.|TRBV5-5|TRBJ1-6|.
TGTGCCAGCAGCTTGGACTCTCTGCGGGGAAGCTCCTATAATTCACCCCTCCACTTT
CASSLDSLRGSSYNSPLHF
>.|TRBV4-1|TRBJ1-2|.
TGCGCCAGCAGCCAAGATAGGCAAGGGGCGGGAGTAGCACGCTACACCTTC
CASSQDRQGAGVARYTF
>.|TRBV19|TRBJ1-5|.
TGTGCCAGTAGTATAGATGTAGGCAAAAATCAGCCCCAGCATTTT
CASSIDVGKNQPQHF
>.|TRBV14|TRBJ1-2|TRBD1
TGTGCCAGCAGCCAAGGCACCCAGGGGGCGAGATCCTATGGCTACACCTTC
CASSQGTQGARSYGYTF
>once|TRBV10-3|TRBJ1-5|TRBD1
TGTGCCATCAGTGAGAGAGGGGGCGCGGATCAGCCCCAGCATTTT
CAISERGGADQPQHF
>.|TRBV5-1|TRBJ2-3|TRBD2
TGCGCCAGCAGCTTGGGACTAGCGGGGGGGCTCGATACGCAGTATTTT
CASSLGLAGGLDTQYF
>.|TRBV7-3|TRBJ2-2|TRBD2
TGTGCCAGCAGCTTAACGGGAGCGGGAGCCACCGGGGAGCTGTTTTTT
CASSLTGAGATGELFF
>once|TRBV10-3|TRBJ1-2|.
TGTGCCATCAGTGGTGGGGATAACTATGGCTACACCTTC
CAISGGDNYGYTF
>.|TRBV12-3/TRBV12-4|TRBJ2-7|.
TGTGCCAGCAGCACAGGGAATACCTACGAGCAGTACTTC
CASSTGNTYEQYF
>.|TRBV4-3|TRBJ2-1|TRBD2
TGCGCCAGCAGCCAAGAGACTAGCGGATTTCCCAATGAGCAGTTCTTC
CASSQETSGFPNEQFF
>.|TRBV11-3|TRBJ2-1|.
TGTGCCAGCAGCCTCCAAGCGGATGAGCAGTTCTTC
CASSLQADEQFF
>.|TRBV27|TRBJ1-3|.
TGTGCCAGCAGTTTACCTAGGCTGGGGACGCAGACTGGAAACACCATATATTTT
CASSLPRLGTQTGNTIYF
>.|TRBV12-3/TRBV12-4|TRBJ1-2|.
TGTGCCAGCAGTTTAAGGGGTGGCTACACCTTC
CASSLRGGYTF
>.|TRBV14|TRBJ2-5|TRBD2
TGTGCCAGCAGCCAAGAGGGGGGGGCCCAGTACTTC
CASSQEGGAQYF
>.|TRBV4-2|TRBJ2-2|TRBD2
TGTGCCAGCAGCCAAGGCGAAGGACTAGCGGGAGGTGACACCGGGGAGCTGTTTTTT
CASSQGEGLAGGDTGELFF
>.|TRBV5-1|TRBJ1-6|.
TGCGCCAGCAGCTTGGCCTCTCGACAGGTATATTCACCCCTCCACTTT
CASSLASRQVYSPLHF
>.|TRBV3-1/TRBV3-2|TRBJ2-5|TRBD2
TGTGCCAGCAGCGTACGATCCGCCGGGACTAGCGGGAGACTCCACGAGACCCAGTACTTC
CASSVRSAGTSGRLHETQYF
>once|TRBV21-1|TRBJ1-2|.
TGTGCCAGCAGTTTATTCCGGGGGCAATGCTACACCTTC
CASSLFRGQCYTF
>.|TRBV28|TRBJ1-6|TRBD1
TGTGCCAGCAGCGGCGACAGGGCGCCCGGAAGTTCACCCCTCCACTTT
CASSGDRAPGSSPLHF
>.|TRBV3-1/TRBV3-2|TRBJ2-7|TRBD1
TGTGCCAGCAGCCAGGCAATCCGGGACAGGGACGCCTACGAGCAGTACTTC
CASSQAIRDRDAYEQYF
>.|TRBV3-1/TRBV3-2|TRBJ2-7|TRBD2
TGTGCCAGCAGCCTAGCTAGCGGGGGGGTTGACGAGCAGTACTTC
CASSLASGGVDEQYF
>few|TRBV2|TRBJ1-1|.
TGTGCCAGCAAGAGGGGAGGCAGGAACAGCCCTGAAGCTTTCTTT
CASKRGGRNSPEAFF
>.|TRBV12-3/TRBV12-4|TRBJ1-1|.
TGTGCCAGCAGTTTAAGTTACACTGAAGCTTTCTTT
CASSLSYTEAFF
>.|TRBV6-5|TRBJ1-6|.
TGTGCCAGCAGTTACTTTGGAGGGCGGGATAATTCACCCCTCCACTTT
CASSYFGGRDNSPLHF
>.|TRBV6-5|TRBJ2-5|.
TGTGCCAGCACCAAAACTGGAACGGAGACCCAGTACTTC
CASTKTGTETQYF
>few|TRBV5-8|TRBJ2-7|.
TGTGCCAGCAGCTTCAGGTTTGATTACGAGCAGTACTTC
CASSFRFDYEQYF
>.|TRBV9|TRBJ2-1|TRBD1
TGTGCCAGCAGCGTAATGGGACAGCTTTTTCGAGCGGCCGAGCAGTTCTTC
CASSVMGQLFRAAEQFF
>.|TRBV11-2|TRBJ1-1|.
TGTGCCAGCAGCCCACAGGCCTTGAACACTGAAGCTTTCTTT
CASSPQALNTEAFF
>.|TRBV25-1|TRBJ2-3|.
TGTGCCAGCAGAGGAACAGATACGCAGTATTTT
CASRGTDTQYF
>.|TRBV30|TRBJ1-5|.
TGTGCCTGGAGTGTTGGGGTCGGCAATCAGCCCCAGCATTTT
CAWSVGVGNQPQHF
>.|TRBV5-1|TRBJ2-7|TRBD1
TGCGCCAGCAGTTTTCAGGGGGCGCGAGACGAGCAGTACTTC
CASSFQGARDEQYF
>.|TRBV30|TRBJ1-6|.
TGTGCCTGGAAGCTCGAACATCAATATTCACCCCTCCACTTT
CAWKLEHQYSPLHF
>.|TRBV5-4|TRBJ2-3|.
TGTGCCAGCAGCTTGTTGGGGCGCACAGATACGCAGTATTTT
CASSLLGRTDTQYF
>.|TRBV7-8|TRBJ2-1|.
TGTGCCAGCAGCTTAGCCCCGGGCCTAATGTTGGAGCAGTTCTTC
CASSLAPGLMLEQFF
>.|TRBV6-4|TRBJ2-1|.
TGTGCCAGCAGTGAAAGGGGAGGTGACTACAATGAGCAGTTCTTC
CASSERGGDYNEQFF
>.|TRBV7-6|TRBJ2-3|TRBD1
TGTGCCAGCAGCTTAGCCCGGACAGGCGCAGCAGATACGCAGTATTTT
CASSLARTGAADTQYF
>.|TRBV9|TRBJ2-2|TRBD1
TGTGCCAGCAGCCCACAGGGGGTAACCGGGGAGCTGTTTTTT
CASSPQGVTGELFF
>.|TRBV28|TRBJ1-1|.
TGTGCCAGCAGTCCACCCCATGGAGGGAACACTGAAGCTTTCTTT
CASSPPHGGNTEAFF
>once|TRBV30|TRBJ2-5|.
TGTGCCTGGAGCCCCCCGAGGGCCGGTATGGAGACCCAGTACTTC
CAWSPPRAGMETQYF
>.|TRBV28|TRBJ1-6|.
TGTGCCAGCATGGGACCCGATAATTCACCCCTCCACTTT
CASMGPDNSPLHF
>once|TRBV3-1/TRBV3-2|TRBJ1-1|.
TGTGCCAGCAGCCCACTAAGGAACACTGAAGCTTTCTTT
CASSPLRNTEAFF
>.|TRBV6-4|TRBJ2-1|.
TGTGCCAGCAGTGACTCGACCCGGGGAAACGATGAGCAGTTCTTC
CASSDSTRGNDEQFF
>.|TRBV28|TRBJ1-2|TRBD1
TGTGCCAGCAGTTTACGCGACAGGGGCTATGGCTACACCTTC
CASSLRDRGYGYTF
>.|TRBV28|TRBJ2-2|.
TGTGCCAGCAGTTTATTCCAACAGGCCGGGGAGCTGTTTTTT
CASSLFQQAGELFF
>once|TRBV5-6|TRBJ1-5|.
TGTGCCAGCAGCTCCTCCGGACAGAGATATCAGCCCCAGCATTTT
CASSSSGQRYQPQHF
>.|TRBV4-3|TRBJ2-5|.
TGCGCCAGCAGCCTTACGCTGGCTACTCAAGAGACCCAGTACTTC
CASSLTLATQETQYF
>.|TRBV5-5|TRBJ2-5|.
TGTGCCAGCAGCTTGGAAGCCAGCTTACTCCGAGAGACCCAGTACTTC
CASSLEASLLRETQYF